Listed here are 21 T cell receptor beta chains from one sample, sequenced in a study of blood T cell repertoires in COVID-19. Clones were read by immunoSEQ multiplex PCR, and TCRdb kept only the in-frame ones, dropping some. The table lists 250,000 or so clones, roughly 89% of them singletons. The sequencing input was peripheral blood. Source of these receptors: a woman between 35 and 50 years old who had recovered from COVID-19.

In its sample, this clone was seen once. This chain connects TRBV24-1 to TRBJ1-2, with D possibly being TRBD1 (5 bases). Germline assignment: CDR1 KGHDR and CDR2 SFDVKD. The V end was cut by 3 bases, the J end by 2 bases, with 15 bases between. The CDR3 is 16 residues long. The chain's CDR3 is CATSDGGLLGNYGYTF. CDR3 DNA sequence: TGTGCCACCAGTGATGGGGGACTACTTGGCAACTATGGCTACACCTTC.

CDR3 amino acids: CASSETYLRPHNEQFF. CDR3 in DNA: TGTGCCAGCAGTGAAACGTACTTACGCCCCCACAATGAGCAGTTCTTC. V usage is TRBV2 and J usage is TRBJ2-1, with unresolved D. V lost 2 bases, J lost 5 bases, and 16 bases lay in between. The CDR3 is 16 residues long. The V gene's germline CDR1 is SNHLY and CDR2 FYNNEI.

This chain uses TRBV28 with TRBJ1-5; perhaps TRBD1 as D (5 bases). CDR3 size: 14 residues. The ends were cut back, 5 bases at V and 0 bases at J, with 8 bases in the middle. CDR1 and CDR2 (germline): MDHEN, SYDVKM. The CDR3 loop reads CASSVQGSNQPQHF. CDR3 DNA sequence: TGTGCCAGCAGTGTTCAGGGTAGCAATCAGCCCCAGCATTTT.

The chain combines TRBV24-1 with TRBJ2-5; 7 nucleotides match TRBD2. The CDR3 spans 13 residues. Germline CDR1 is KGHDR and CDR2 is SFDVKD. J lost 7 bases, V lost 6 bases, and 7 bases had no gene match. CDR3 amino acids: CATSPGTNATQYF. The CDR3 coding sequence is TGTGCCACCAGTCCTGGGACTAATGCGACCCAGTACTTC.

The chain is built from TRBV6-6 and TRBJ1-1; unclear D gene. The V end was cut by 2 bases, the J end by 4 bases, with 8 bases between. This CDR3 region has 13 residues. Germline V gives CDR1 MNHNY, CDR2 SVGAGI (reference sequence). This CDR3 is CASSYERSTEAFF. The CDR3 region has the DNA TGTGCCAGCAGTTACGAGCGTAGCACTGAAGCTTTCTTT.

The V call is TRBV5-4, the J call TRBJ1-6; D might be TRBD1 (5 bases). Germline CDR1 reads SGHNT; CDR2 reads YYREEE (reference sequence). The CDR3 length is 14 residues. The ends were cut back, 5 bases at V and 7 bases at J, with 13 bases in the middle. CDR3 bases: TGTGCCAGCAGAGTGGGTGGGGGGAATTCACCCCTCCACTTT. This sequence encodes CASRVGGGNSPLHF.

This chain joins TRBV5-1 and TRBJ2-3; the D gene is possibly TRBD1 (5 bases). The CDR3 runs to 16 residues. Trimming pared 2 bases from V and 5 bases from J, leaving 18 bases between. The germline gives CDR1 SGHRS, CDR2 YFSETQ. CDR3 residues: CASSLSATDAKDTQYF. CDR3 in DNA: TGCGCCAGCAGCTTATCGGCGACAGACGCGAAAGATACGCAGTATTTT.

The rearrangement joins TRBV30 to TRBJ2-5, with 9 nucleotides matching TRBD2. Germline CDR1 is GTSNPN and CDR2 is SVGIG (reference sequence). V shed 4 bases and J 4 bases; nucleotides not matched to a gene: 4. The CDR3 sequence is 13 residues long. CDR3 DNA sequence: TGTGCCTGGACAGCGGGGGGAGGAGAGACCCAGTACTTC. Translating it yields CAWTAGGGETQYF.

In regard to this clone: At one end the junction does not follow the germline gene, possibly because of a read error. The chain uses TRBV5-8 and TRBJ1-5; D may be TRBD1 (6 bases). Germline CDR1 SGHTS, CDR2 YDEGEE. The CDR3 is 13 residues long. The CDR3 reads CASSLGDTQPQHF. The CDR3 bases are TGTGCCAGCAGTTTGGGGGACACTCAGCCCCAGCATTTT.

For the CDR3, the DNA is TGTGCCACCAGCAGAGATGGCGGGGGGGCCTACTACAATGAGCAGTTCTTC. This gives the protein CATSRDGGGAYYNEQFF. The V gene is TRBV15, the J gene TRBJ2-1, with 9 bases that match TRBD2. The V gene end was trimmed by 0 bases and the J gene end by 3 bases; junction bases not matched to a gene: 6. Per the germline V gene, CDR1 is LNHNV and CDR2 is YYDKDF (reference sequence). The length of the CDR3 is 17 residues. Supplemented by reference TRBV15 and TRBJ2-1, the full variable domain reads DAMVIQNPRYQVTQFGKPVTLSCSQTLNHNVMYWYQQKSSQAPKLLFHYYDKDFNNEADTPDNFQSRRPNTSFCFLDIRSPGLGDTAMYLCATSRDGGGAYYNEQFFGPGTRLTVL.

The chain has TRBV5-6 and TRBJ2-7, with 9 bases aligning to TRBD2. The trim removed 2 bases at V and 3 bases at J, leaving 6 bases unmatched. Looked up from germline, CDR1 is SGHDT and CDR2 is YYEEEE. This CDR3 comprises 15 residues. The CDR3 sequence: CASSFGAGGRYEQYF. CDR3 DNA: TGTGCCAGCAGCTTCGGAGCGGGGGGTCGCTACGAGCAGTACTTC.

CDR3 sequence: CASSLGGLGTQYF. As DNA, the CDR3 is TGCGCCAGCAGCTTGGGAGGGTTGGGGACCCAGTACTTC. J is TRBJ2-5 and V is TRBV5-1; D possibly corresponds to TRBD2 (5 bases). The CDR3 extends over 13 amino acids. Germline V gene sequence: CDR1 SGHRS, CDR2 YFSETQ. V shed 0 bases and J shed 7 bases, with 10 bases lying between them.

The chain couples TRBV29-1 to TRBJ2-1, with 10 bases lining up with TRBD1. Germline CDR1 SQVTM, CDR2 ANQGSEA. Trimming took 6 bases from V and 6 from J; bases not matched to a gene: 8. CDR3 length: 14 residues. The CDR3 spells CSVGTGTGVNEQFF. For the CDR3, the DNA is TGCAGCGTGGGGACGGGGACAGGGGTCAATGAGCAGTTCTTC.

The rearrangement uses TRBV5-4 and TRBJ2-2, with 8 bases matching TRBD1. In germline, CDR1 is SGHNT, CDR2 YYREEE (reference sequence). V shed 1 base, J shed 3 bases, and the junction held 5 bases outside the gene matches. CDR3 length: 16 residues. The CDR3 region is CASSLSPGGDTGELFF. The CDR3 bases are TGTGCCAGCAGCTTGTCTCCAGGGGGCGACACCGGGGAGCTGTTTTTT.

Concerning this clone: The germline gene is not matched at one end of the junction; a read error may be the cause. V gene TRBV20-1 combines with J gene TRBJ2-1; 7 bases agree with TRBD2. CDR1 is DFQATT and CDR2 is SNEGSKA in the germline V gene (reference sequence). The CDR3 runs 13 residues. The CDR3: CSASPRDYHEQFF. The CDR3 DNA reads TGCAGTGCTAGTCCCCGGGACTACCATGAGCAGTTCTTC.

The chain links TRBV29-1 to TRBJ2-1; 7 bases are a match to TRBD2. V trimming: 6 bases; J trimming: 0 bases; junction bases outside the gene matches: 8. The germline V gene encodes CDR1 SQVTM and CDR2 ANQGSEA. The CDR3 loop spans 15 amino acids. The CDR3 spells CSVGSGQSSYNEQFF. In DNA, the CDR3 is TGCAGCGTGGGTAGCGGGCAGAGCTCCTACAATGAGCAGTTCTTC.

The chain links TRBV3-1 (or the pseudogene TRBV3-2) to TRBJ1-1; tentative D call: TRBD1 (6 bases). This CDR3 has 15 amino acids. Germline CDR1 and CDR2: LGHDT and YNNKEL (reference sequence). Trimming shortened V by 4 bases and J by 5 bases, and 17 bases separated the two germline ends. CDR3: CASSRGSWGLTEAFF. In DNA, the CDR3 is TGTGCCAGCAGCCGGGGCAGTTGGGGGCTGACTGAAGCTTTCTTT.

A few counts support this clone. This rearrangement joins TRBV27 to TRBJ1-3, with 7 bases fitting TRBD1. The CDR3 contains 13 residues. V lost 7 bases to trimming and J lost 3 bases; unmatched junction nucleotides: 3. Germline V gene sequence: CDR1 MNHEY, CDR2 SMNVEV (reference sequence). CDR3 residues: CASTNRGGNTIYF. The CDR3 DNA follows: TGTGCCAGCACCAACAGGGGTGGAAACACCATATATTTT.

The chain is built from TRBV10-1 and TRBJ2-1; the match to TRBD2 covers 9 bases. V dropped 3 bases and J dropped 4; count of bases not matched to a gene: 7. The V gene's germline CDR1 is WNHNN and CDR2 SYGVQD (reference sequence). This CDR3 spans 16 amino acids. The CDR3 is CASSEVPSGGYNEQFF. CDR3 DNA sequence: TGCGCCAGCAGTGAAGTCCCCAGCGGGGGGTACAATGAGCAGTTCTTC.

On this clone itself: Other DNA sequences in the same sample also yield this CDR3. The gene calls are TRBV18 and TRBJ1-1; TRBD1 matches 7 bases. Trimming cost V 3 bases and J 0 bases; bases outside gene matches: 4. CDR1 and CDR2 from the germline V gene are KGHSH and LQKENI. The CDR3 extends over 15 amino acids. CDR3 residues: CASSPRQGMNTEAFF. CDR3 nucleotides: TGTGCCAGCTCACCGCGACAGGGTATGAACACTGAAGCTTTCTTT.

The V and J genes are TRBV6-1 and TRBJ2-7; D is ambiguous. Germline CDR1 is MNHNS and CDR2 is SASEGT. Trimming took off 2 bases at V and 0 bases at J, with 8 bases between the two ends. There are 14 residues in the CDR3. The CDR3 here is CASSEPGDSYEQYV. In DNA form, the CDR3 reads TGTGCCAGCAGTGAACCGGGTGACTCCTACGAGCAGTACGTC.